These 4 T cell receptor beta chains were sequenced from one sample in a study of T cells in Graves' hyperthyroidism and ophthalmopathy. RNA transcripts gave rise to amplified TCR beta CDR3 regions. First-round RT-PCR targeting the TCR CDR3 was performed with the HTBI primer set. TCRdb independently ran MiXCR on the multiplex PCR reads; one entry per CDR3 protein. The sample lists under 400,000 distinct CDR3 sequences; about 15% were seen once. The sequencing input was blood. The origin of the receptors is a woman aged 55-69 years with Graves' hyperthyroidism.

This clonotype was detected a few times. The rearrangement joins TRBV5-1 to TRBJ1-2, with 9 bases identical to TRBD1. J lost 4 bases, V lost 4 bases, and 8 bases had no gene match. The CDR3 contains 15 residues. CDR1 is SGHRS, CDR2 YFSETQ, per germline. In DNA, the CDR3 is TGCGCCAGCAGCCGACAGGGGGATGAAGGCTATGGCTACACCTTC. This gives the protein CASSRQGDEGYGYTF.

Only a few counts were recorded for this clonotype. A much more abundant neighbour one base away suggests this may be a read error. For the CDR3, the DNA is TGTGCCAGCAGCCGACTGACTAGCGGAGGAGGCTACGATGAGCAGTTCTTC. Translating it yields CASSRLTSGGGYDEQFF. The genes are TRBV3-1 and TRBJ2-1; 9 nucleotides line up with TRBD2. The CDR3 consists of 17 residues. Germline CDR1 is LGHDT and CDR2 is YNNKEL (reference sequence).

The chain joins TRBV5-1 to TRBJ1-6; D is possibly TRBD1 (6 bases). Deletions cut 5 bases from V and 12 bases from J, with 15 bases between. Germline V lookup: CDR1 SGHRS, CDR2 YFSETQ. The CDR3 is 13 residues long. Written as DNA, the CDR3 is TGCGCCAGCAGGTCAGAGGGACATCTACCCCTCCACTTT. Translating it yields CASRSEGHLPLHF.

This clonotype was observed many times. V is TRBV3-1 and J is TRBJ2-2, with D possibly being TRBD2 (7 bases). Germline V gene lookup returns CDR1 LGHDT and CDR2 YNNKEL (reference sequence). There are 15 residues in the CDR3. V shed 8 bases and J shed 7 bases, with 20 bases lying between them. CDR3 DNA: TGTGCCAGCGCTTTTGGCGGGGGCGGAGGCGGGGAGCTGTTTTTT. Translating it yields CASAFGGGGGGELFF.